Below are 10 T cell receptor beta chains sequenced from a single sample in a study of shared clonotypes between healthy human individuals (dated by TCRdb to 2020 to 2022). Library construction relied on the immunoSEQ multiplex PCR assay. TCRdb re-hosts the immuneACCESS table, in-frame sequences only. Its copies lack some clones; in the studies checked, an unresolved V gene accounts for under half of them, and the cause for the rest is not known. This sample is represented by 950,000 to 1,100,000 clones; 65% to 75% of them were singletons. The ten largest clones add up to approximately 1.5% of the sample. Sequences were obtained from memory CD4+ T cells sorted from blood. Read against the paper, the sample's cell subset or site label means: CD45RA-negative fraction. These receptors were collected from a man younger than 35 in good health.

The CDR3 reads CASSADRGLGTEAFF. As DNA, the CDR3 is TGCGCCAGCAGTGCTGACAGGGGGCTGGGCACTGAAGCTTTCTTT. The chain employs TRBV10-2 and TRBJ1-1, with 10 bases matching TRBD1. V gave up 4 bases and J gave up 4 bases; unmatched junction bases: 6. The length of the CDR3 is 15 residues. Germline V gene sequence: CDR1 WSHSY, CDR2 SAAADI.

The rearrangement uses TRBV6-6 and TRBJ2-7, with D maybe TRBD2 (5 bases). CDR3 size: 13 residues. Germline loops: CDR1 MNHNY, CDR2 SVGAGI (reference sequence). V was trimmed by 6 bases and J by 4 bases, leaving 13 bases between them. The CDR3 region has the DNA TGTGCCAGCAGATACGAAAGGGAGTACGAGCAGTACTTC. Encoded protein: CASRYEREYEQYF.

The genes are TRBV30 and TRBJ1-3; a possible D gene is TRBD1 (5 bases). The germline V gene encodes CDR1 GTSNPN and CDR2 SVGIG (reference sequence). V was trimmed by 3 bases and J by 2 bases, leaving 17 bases between them. This CDR3 has 16 residues. The CDR3 region is CAWSESTRQPGNTIYF. CDR3 sequence (DNA): TGTGCCTGGAGCGAATCCACTAGACAGCCTGGAAACACCATATATTTT.

This clone has more than one count but fewer than ten. The chain carries TRBV2 and TRBJ1-6, with 7 bases that match TRBD1. The CDR3 loop spans 17 amino acids. V was clipped by 8 bases and J by 7 bases; unmatched bases: 17. Looked up from germline, CDR1 is SNHLY and CDR2 is FYNNEI. The CDR3 sequence is CASRDSLRQGKNSPLHF. The CDR3 nucleotides are TGTGCCAGCCGGGATAGTCTAAGACAGGGCAAAAATTCACCCCTCCACTTT.

The rearrangement links TRBV12-5 to TRBJ2-5; 10 bases align to TRBD1. This CDR3 has 16 amino acids. From germline, CDR1 is LGHNT and CDR2 FRNRAP. Trimming at V came to 0 bases and at J to 3 bases, leaving 4 bases not matched to a gene. The CDR3 region is CASGLVIGQGEETQYF. In DNA, the CDR3 is TGTGCTAGTGGTTTGGTCATAGGACAGGGGGAAGAGACCCAGTACTTC.

This clone was counted only a few times. The chain is built from TRBV2 and TRBJ2-4; weak D call: TRBD2 (5 bases). Trimming shortened V by 6 bases and J by 1 base, and 13 bases separated the two germline ends. The V gene's germline CDR1 is SNHLY and CDR2 FYNNEI. CDR3 length equals 15 residues. The CDR3 loop reads CASSQASGAKNIQYF. CDR3 coding DNA: TGTGCCAGCAGCCAAGCTTCGGGGGCCAAAAACATTCAGTACTTC.

This clone has just a few counts. The chain carries TRBV7-9 and TRBJ1-1; unclear D gene. The CDR3 is 15 residues long. V gave up 7 bases and J gave up 0 bases, with 15 bases separating them. The germline CDR1 and CDR2 sequences are SEHNR and FQNEAQ (reference sequence). As DNA, the CDR3 is TGTGCCAGCACCGCCGTTGAGACTCTGAACACTGAAGCTTTCTTT. Protein product: CASTAVETLNTEAFF.

V usage is TRBV5-4 and J usage is TRBJ2-1; D remains ambiguous. Germline V gene data show CDR1 as SGHNT and CDR2 as YYREEE (reference sequence). This CDR3 region has 15 residues. The ends were cut back, 1 base at V and 6 bases at J, with 14 bases in the middle. CDR3 in amino acids: CASSLTEYIFNEQFF. In DNA form, the CDR3 reads TGTGCCAGCAGCTTGACGGAGTATATATTCAATGAGCAGTTCTTC. Full variable domain (outside the CDR3, taken from reference TRBV5-4 and TRBJ2-1): ETGVTQSPTHLIKTRGQQVTLRCSSQSGHNTVSWYQQALGQGPQFIFQYYREEENGRGNFPPRFSGLQFPNYSSELNVNALELDDSALYLCASSLTEYIFNEQFFGPGTRLTVL.

V and J are TRBV6-5 and TRBJ2-3; TRBD2 matches 8 bases. The length of the CDR3 is 15 residues. Trimming took 6 bases from V and 1 from J; bases not matched to a gene: 6. CDR1 and CDR2 (germline): MNHEY, SVGAGI. The CDR3 reads CASSTVSGGTDTQYF. Here the CDR3 DNA reads TGTGCCAGCAGCACCGTTAGCGGGGGCACAGATACGCAGTATTTT.

V gene TRBV19 combines with J gene TRBJ2-3; 8 bases agree with TRBD1. Germline V gene sequence: CDR1 LNHDA, CDR2 SQIVND (reference sequence). V shed 4 bases and J 1 base; nucleotides not matched to a gene: 7. The CDR3 is made up of 16 amino acids. This CDR3 is CASSNPGGPGTDTQYF. CDR3 bases: TGTGCCAGTAGTAACCCAGGGGGCCCGGGCACAGATACGCAGTATTTT. Complete variable domain (other parts from reference TRBV19 and TRBJ2-3): DGGITQSPKYLFRKEGQNVTLSCEQNLNHDAMYWYRQDPGQGLRLIYYSQIVNDFQKGDIAEGYSVSREKKESFPLTVTSAQKNPTAFYLCASSNPGGPGTDTQYFGPGTRLTVL.